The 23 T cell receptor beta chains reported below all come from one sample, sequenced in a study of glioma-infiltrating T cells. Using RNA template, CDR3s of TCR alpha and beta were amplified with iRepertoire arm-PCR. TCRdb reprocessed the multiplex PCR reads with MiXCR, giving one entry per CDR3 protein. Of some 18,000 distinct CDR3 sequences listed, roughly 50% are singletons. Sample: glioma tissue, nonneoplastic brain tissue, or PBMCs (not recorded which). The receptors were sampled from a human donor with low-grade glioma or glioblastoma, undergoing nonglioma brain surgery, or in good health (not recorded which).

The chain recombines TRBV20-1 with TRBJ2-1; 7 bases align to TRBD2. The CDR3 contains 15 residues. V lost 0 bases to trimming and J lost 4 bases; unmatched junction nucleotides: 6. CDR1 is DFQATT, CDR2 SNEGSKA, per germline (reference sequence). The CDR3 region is CSARDPSGKYNEQFF. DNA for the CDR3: TGCAGTGCTAGAGATCCGAGCGGGAAATACAATGAGCAGTTCTTC.

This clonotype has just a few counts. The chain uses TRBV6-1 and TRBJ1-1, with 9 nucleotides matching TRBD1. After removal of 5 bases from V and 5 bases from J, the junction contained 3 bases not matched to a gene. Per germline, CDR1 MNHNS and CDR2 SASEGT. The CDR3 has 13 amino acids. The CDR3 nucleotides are TGTGCCAGCAGTTTACAGGGGGCGACTGAAGCTTTCTTT. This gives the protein CASSLQGATEAFF.

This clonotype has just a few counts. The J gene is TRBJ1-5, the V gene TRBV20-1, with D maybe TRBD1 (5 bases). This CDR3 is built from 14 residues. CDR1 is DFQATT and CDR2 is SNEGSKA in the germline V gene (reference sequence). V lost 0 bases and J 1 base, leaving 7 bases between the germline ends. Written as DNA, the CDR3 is TGCAGTGCTAGAGATTACAGGAGCAATCAGCCCCAGCATTTT. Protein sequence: CSARDYRSNQPQHF.

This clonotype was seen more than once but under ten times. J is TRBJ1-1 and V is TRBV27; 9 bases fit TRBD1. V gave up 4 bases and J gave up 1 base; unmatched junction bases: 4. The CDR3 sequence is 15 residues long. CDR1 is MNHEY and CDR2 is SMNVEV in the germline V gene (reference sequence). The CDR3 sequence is CASSSYRGPNTEAFF. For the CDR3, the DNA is TGTGCCAGCAGTTCTTACAGGGGGCCGAACACTGAAGCTTTCTTT.

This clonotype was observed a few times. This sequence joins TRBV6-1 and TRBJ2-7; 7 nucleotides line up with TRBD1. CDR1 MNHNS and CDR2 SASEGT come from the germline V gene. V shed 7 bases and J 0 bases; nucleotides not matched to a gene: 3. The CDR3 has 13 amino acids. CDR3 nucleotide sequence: TGTGCCAGCACCCCAGGGGGCTCCTACGAGCAGTACTTC. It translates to CASTPGGSYEQYF.

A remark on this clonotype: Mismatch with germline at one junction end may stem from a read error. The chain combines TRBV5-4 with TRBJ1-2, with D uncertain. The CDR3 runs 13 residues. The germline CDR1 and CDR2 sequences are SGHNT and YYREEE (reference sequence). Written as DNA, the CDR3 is TGTGCCAGCAGCTCCCCCACGCGGTATGACTACACCTTC. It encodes CASSSPTRYDYTF.

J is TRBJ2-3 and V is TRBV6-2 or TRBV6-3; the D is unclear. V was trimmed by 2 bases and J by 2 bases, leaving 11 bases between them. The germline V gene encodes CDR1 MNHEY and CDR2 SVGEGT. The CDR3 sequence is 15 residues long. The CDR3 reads CASSYGDGDTDTQYF. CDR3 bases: TGTGCCAGCAGTTACGGAGATGGGGACACAGATACGCAGTATTTT.

The CDR3 spells CSAKGTALHSPLHF. CDR3 bases: TGCAGTGCTAAAGGGACAGCGCTTCATTCACCCCTCCACTTT. This chain uses TRBV20-1 with TRBJ1-6, with TRBD1 matching over 7 bases. V shed 4 bases and J 8 bases; nucleotides not matched to a gene: 8. Germline V gene lookup returns CDR1 DFQATT and CDR2 SNEGSKA (reference sequence). CDR3 length: 14 amino acids.

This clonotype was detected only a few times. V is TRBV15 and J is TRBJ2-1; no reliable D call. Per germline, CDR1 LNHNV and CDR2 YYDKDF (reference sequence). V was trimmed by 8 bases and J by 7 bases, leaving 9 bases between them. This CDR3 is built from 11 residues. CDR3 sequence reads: CATLSLNEQFF. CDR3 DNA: TGTGCCACCCTCTCGCTGAATGAGCAGTTCTTC.

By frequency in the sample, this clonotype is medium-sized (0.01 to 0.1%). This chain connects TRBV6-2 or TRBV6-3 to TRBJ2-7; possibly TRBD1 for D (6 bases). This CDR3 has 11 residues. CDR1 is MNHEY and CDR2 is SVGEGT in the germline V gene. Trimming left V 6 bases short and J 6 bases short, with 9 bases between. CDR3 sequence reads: CASRNRVEQYF. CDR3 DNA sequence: TGTGCCAGCAGGAACAGGGTCGAGCAGTACTTC.

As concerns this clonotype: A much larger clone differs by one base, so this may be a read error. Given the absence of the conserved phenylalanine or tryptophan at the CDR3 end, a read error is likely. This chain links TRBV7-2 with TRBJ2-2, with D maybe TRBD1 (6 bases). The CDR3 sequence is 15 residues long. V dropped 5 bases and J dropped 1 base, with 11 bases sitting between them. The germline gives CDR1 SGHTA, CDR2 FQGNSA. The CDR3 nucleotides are TGTGCCAGCAGCCACAGGGAAGGGAACACCGGGGAGCTGTTTTCT. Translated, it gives CASSHREGNTGELFS.

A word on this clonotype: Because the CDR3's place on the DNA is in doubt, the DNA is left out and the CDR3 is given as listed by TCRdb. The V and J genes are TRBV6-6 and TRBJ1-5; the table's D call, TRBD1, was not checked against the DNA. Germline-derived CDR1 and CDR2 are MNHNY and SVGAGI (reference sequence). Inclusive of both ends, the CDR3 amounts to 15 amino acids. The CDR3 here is CASSWGEGINQPEHF.

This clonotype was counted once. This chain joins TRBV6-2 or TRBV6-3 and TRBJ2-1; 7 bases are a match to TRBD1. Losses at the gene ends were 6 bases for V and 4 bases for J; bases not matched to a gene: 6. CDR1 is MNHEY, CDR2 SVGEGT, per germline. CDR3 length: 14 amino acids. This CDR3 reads CASSNRGPYNEQFF. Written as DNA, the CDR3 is TGTGCCAGCAGCAACAGGGGACCATACAATGAGCAGTTCTTC.

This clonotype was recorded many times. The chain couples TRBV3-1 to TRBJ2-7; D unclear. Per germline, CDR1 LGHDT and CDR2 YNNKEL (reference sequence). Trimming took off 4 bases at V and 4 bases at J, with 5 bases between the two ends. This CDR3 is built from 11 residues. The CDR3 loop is CASSRQYEQYF. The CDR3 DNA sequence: TGTGCCAGCAGCCGACAATACGAGCAGTACTTC.

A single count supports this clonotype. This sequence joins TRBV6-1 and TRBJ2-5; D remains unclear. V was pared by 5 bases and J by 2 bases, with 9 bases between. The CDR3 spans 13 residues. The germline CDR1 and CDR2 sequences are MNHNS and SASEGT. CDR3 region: CASSPDTQETQYF. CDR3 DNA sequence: TGTGCCAGCAGTCCAGACACACAAGAGACCCAGTACTTC.

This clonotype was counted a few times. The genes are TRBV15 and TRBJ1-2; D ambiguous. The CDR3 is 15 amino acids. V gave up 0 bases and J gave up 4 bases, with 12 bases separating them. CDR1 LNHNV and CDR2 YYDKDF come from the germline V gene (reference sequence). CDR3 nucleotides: TGTGCCACCAGCAGAGATCAACCGGGCGGCTATGGCTACACCTTC. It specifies CATSRDQPGGYGYTF.

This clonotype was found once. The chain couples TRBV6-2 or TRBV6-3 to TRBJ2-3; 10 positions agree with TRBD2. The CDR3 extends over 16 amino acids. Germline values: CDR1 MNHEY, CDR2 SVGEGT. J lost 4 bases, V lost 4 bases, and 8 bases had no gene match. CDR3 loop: CASSWSGRALADTQYF. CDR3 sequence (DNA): TGTGCCAGCAGTTGGAGCGGGAGGGCCTTGGCAGATACGCAGTATTTT.

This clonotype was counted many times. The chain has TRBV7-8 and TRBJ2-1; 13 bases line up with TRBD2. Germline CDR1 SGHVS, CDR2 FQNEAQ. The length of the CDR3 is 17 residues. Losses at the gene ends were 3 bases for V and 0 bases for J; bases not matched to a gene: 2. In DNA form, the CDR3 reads TGTGCCAGCAGCTTCCGGACTAGCGGGAGCTCCTACAATGAGCAGTTCTTC. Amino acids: CASSFRTSGSSYNEQFF.

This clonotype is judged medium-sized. The CDR3 loop is CASSPEGQRMNTEAFF. CDR3 in DNA: TGTGCCAGCTCACCAGAGGGACAGAGAATGAACACTGAAGCTTTCTTT. The rearrangement uses TRBV18 and TRBJ1-1, with 7 bases identical to TRBD1. V gave up 2 bases and J gave up 0 bases; unmatched junction bases: 6. CDR1 KGHSH and CDR2 LQKENI come from the germline V gene. The CDR3 is made up of 16 amino acids.

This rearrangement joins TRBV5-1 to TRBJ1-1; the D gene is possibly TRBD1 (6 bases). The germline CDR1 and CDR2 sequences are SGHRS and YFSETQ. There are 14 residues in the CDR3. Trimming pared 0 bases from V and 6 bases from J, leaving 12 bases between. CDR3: CASSLEAGASEAFF. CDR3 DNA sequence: TGCGCCAGCAGCTTGGAGGCAGGGGCCTCTGAAGCTTTCTTT.

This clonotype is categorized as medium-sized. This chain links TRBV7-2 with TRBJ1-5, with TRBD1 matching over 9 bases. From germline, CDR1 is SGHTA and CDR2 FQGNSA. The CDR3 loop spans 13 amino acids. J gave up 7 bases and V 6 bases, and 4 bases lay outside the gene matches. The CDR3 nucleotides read TGTGCCAGCAGGGGGACAGGGAGGCAGCCCCAGCATTTT. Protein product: CASRGTGRQPQHF.

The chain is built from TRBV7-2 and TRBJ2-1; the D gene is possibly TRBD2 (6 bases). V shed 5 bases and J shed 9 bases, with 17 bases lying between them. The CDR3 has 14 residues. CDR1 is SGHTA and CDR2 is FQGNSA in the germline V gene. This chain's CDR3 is CASSPRLAQSEQFF. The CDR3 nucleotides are TGTGCCAGCAGCCCCCGGCTAGCGCAGAGTGAGCAGTTCTTC.

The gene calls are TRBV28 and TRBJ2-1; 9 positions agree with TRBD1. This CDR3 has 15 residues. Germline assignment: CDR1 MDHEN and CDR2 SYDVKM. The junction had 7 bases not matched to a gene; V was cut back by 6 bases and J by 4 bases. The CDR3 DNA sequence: TGTGCCAGCAGCCATGACAGGGGGACTTACAATGAGCAGTTCTTC. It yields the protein CASSHDRGTYNEQFF.